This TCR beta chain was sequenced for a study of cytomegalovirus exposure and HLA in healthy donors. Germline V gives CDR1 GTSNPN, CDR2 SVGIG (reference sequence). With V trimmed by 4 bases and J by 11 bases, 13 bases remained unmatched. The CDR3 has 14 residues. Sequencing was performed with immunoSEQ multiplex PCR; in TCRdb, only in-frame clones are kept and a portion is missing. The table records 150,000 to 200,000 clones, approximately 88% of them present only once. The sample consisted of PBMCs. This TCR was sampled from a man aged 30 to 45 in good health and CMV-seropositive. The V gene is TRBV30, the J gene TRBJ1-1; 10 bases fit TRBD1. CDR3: CAWNGFGTGEQAFF. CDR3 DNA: TGTGCCTGGAATGGATTCGGGACAGGGGAGCAGGCTTTCTTT. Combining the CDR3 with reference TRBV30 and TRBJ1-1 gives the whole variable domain SQTIHQWPATLVQPVGSPLSLECTVEGTSNPNLYWYRQAAGRGLQLLFYSVGIGQISSEVPQNLSASRPQDRQFILSSKKLLLSDSGFYLCAWNGFGTGEQAFFGQGTRLTVV.